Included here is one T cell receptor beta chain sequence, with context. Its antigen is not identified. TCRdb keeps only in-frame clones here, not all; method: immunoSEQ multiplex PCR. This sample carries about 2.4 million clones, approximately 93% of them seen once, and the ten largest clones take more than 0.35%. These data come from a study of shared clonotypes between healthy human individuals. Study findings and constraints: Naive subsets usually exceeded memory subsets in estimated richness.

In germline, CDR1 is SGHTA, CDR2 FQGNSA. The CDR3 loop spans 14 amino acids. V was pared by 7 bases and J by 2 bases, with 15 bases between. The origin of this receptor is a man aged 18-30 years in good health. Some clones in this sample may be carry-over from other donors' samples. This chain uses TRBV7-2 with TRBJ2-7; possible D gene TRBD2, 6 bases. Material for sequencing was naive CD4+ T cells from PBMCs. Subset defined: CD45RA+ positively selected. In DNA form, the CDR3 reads TGTGCCAGCACTCCGGGGAGGATGGCCTACGAGCAGTACTTC. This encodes CASTPGRMAYEQYF.